A single sample gave rise to the 25 T cell receptor beta chains below, sequenced in a study of shared clonotypes between healthy human individuals. TCRdb's table, derived via immunoSEQ multiplex PCR, lists solely in-frame clones and lacks some. Of over a million clones listed, 65% to 80% are singletons. The sample was memory CD4+ T cells sorted from blood. The sample's subset: CD45RA-negative fraction. The source of these receptors is a man younger than 35 in good health.

With regard to this clone: This sample also contains other DNA sequences that code for the same CDR3. The chain has TRBV5-1 and TRBJ1-5; no clear D. The CDR3 runs 13 residues. The germline V gene has CDR1 SGHRS and CDR2 YFSETQ. V lost 0 bases and J 4 bases, leaving 5 bases between the germline ends. CDR3: CASSLDLNQPQHF. CDR3 in DNA: TGCGCCAGCAGCTTGGACCTGAATCAGCCCCAGCATTTT. The entire variable domain, with the rest obtained from reference TRBV5-1 and TRBJ1-5, is as follows: KAGVTQTPRYLIKTRGQQVTLSCSPISGHRSVSWYQQTPGQGLQFLFEYFSETQRNKGNFPGRFSGRQFSNSRSEMNVSTLELGDSALYLCASSLDLNQPQHFGDGTRLSIL.

This clone was seen only a few times. The rearrangement links TRBV9 to TRBJ2-2, with D unresolved. Germline V gene lookup returns CDR1 SGDLS and CDR2 YYNGEE. V lost 1 base to trimming and J lost 5 bases, with 6 bases between them. This CDR3 has 13 residues. The CDR3 DNA follows: TGTGCCAGCAGCGTAACCCAAACCGGGGAGCTGTTTTTT. This encodes CASSVTQTGELFF.

The chain combines TRBV5-1 with TRBJ2-7; D is tentatively TRBD1 or TRBD2 (5 bases each). The CDR3 has 13 amino acids. CDR1 SGHRS and CDR2 YFSETQ come from the germline V gene. Trimming cost V 4 bases and J 3 bases, with 11 bases left between them. DNA of the CDR3: TGCGCCAGCAGCCGGGACCCCCTCTACGAGCAGTACTTC. Amino acids: CASSRDPLYEQYF.

This clone was observed a single time. The CDR3 nucleotides are TGTGCCAGCAGCCTCAAGGGGGGCAATGAGCAGTTCTTC. It is translated as CASSLKGGNEQFF. The rearrangement joins TRBV9 to TRBJ2-1; D tentatively reads TRBD1 or TRBD2 (6 bases each). V shed 4 bases and J shed 6 bases, with 11 bases lying between them. This CDR3 contains 13 residues. CDR1 is SGDLS and CDR2 is YYNGEE in the germline V gene.

There are a few counts of this clone. V is TRBV2 and J is TRBJ2-5; the D gene is possibly TRBD1 (6 bases). The CDR3 runs 13 residues. The germline V gene has CDR1 SNHLY and CDR2 FYNNEI. Trimming cost V 5 bases and J 5 bases, with 12 bases left between them. As DNA, the CDR3 is TGTGCCAGCAGTTGGACAGAGGGGGAGACCCAGTACTTC. Its translation: CASSWTEGETQYF.

This clone was seen a single time. The CDR3 sequence is CASSPDWGTAYEQYF. CDR3 in DNA: TGCGCCAGCAGCCCCGATTGGGGGACGGCCTACGAGCAGTACTTC. The genes are TRBV5-1 and TRBJ2-7; D is tentatively TRBD1 or TRBD2 (5 bases each). The CDR3 length is 15 residues. Trimming removed 4 bases from V and 2 bases from J, with 16 bases in between. Per the germline V gene, CDR1 is SGHRS and CDR2 is YFSETQ.

V and J are TRBV28 and TRBJ2-5; D is unclear. The CDR3 loop spans 14 amino acids. V lost 1 base to trimming and J lost 3 bases, with 9 bases between them. Germline values: CDR1 MDHEN, CDR2 SYDVKM. The CDR3 loop is CASSLSWAEETQYF. CDR3 bases: TGTGCCAGCAGTTTATCTTGGGCAGAAGAGACCCAGTACTTC.

This clone came up once. This specimen includes other DNA sequences encoding the same CDR3. V usage is TRBV28 and J usage is TRBJ1-5; no firm D call. CDR3 length: 12 amino acids. Germline loops: CDR1 MDHEN, CDR2 SYDVKM. V lost 4 bases and J lost 7, with 8 bases in between. In DNA, the CDR3 is TGTGCCAGCAGTTCGAAGGGACAGCCCCAGCATTTT. Translating it yields CASSSKGQPQHF.

This chain uses TRBV15 with TRBJ1-2, with D unresolved. The germline gives CDR1 LNHNV, CDR2 YYDKDF (reference sequence). This CDR3 spans 15 amino acids. V dropped 5 bases and J dropped 8 bases, with 21 bases sitting between them. The CDR3 here is CATSSPSGGSSGYTF. The CDR3 DNA sequence: TGTGCCACCAGCTCTCCTTCGGGCGGGTCAAGCGGCTACACCTTC. The complete variable domain, with remaining parts taken from reference TRBV15 and TRBJ1-2, reads DAMVIQNPRYQVTQFGKPVTLSCSQTLNHNVMYWYQQKSSQAPKLLFHYYDKDFNNEADTPDNFQSRRPNTSFCFLDIRSPGLGDTAMYLCATSSPSGGSSGYTFGSGTRLTVV.

The genes are TRBV10-1 and TRBJ2-3, with D unclear. V dropped 8 bases and J dropped 2 bases, with 11 bases sitting between them. The CDR3 has 13 amino acids. The germline CDR1 and CDR2 sequences are WNHNN and SYGVQD (reference sequence). In nucleotides, the CDR3 is TGCGCCAGCTCTGGGAAAATCACAGATACGCAGTATTTT. Amino acids: CASSGKITDTQYF.

CDR3 sequence (DNA): TGTGCCAGCAGCTTTCCGGACAGAGAGACCCAGTACTTC. It is translated as CASSFPDRETQYF. The chain has TRBV5-6 and TRBJ2-5; maybe TRBD1 (6 bases). The CDR3 is 13 residues long. Per germline, CDR1 SGHDT and CDR2 YYEEEE. Between the trimmed V and J ends, which lost 2 bases and 4 bases, there was a span of 9 bases. Filled out from reference TRBV5-6 and TRBJ2-5, the complete variable domain reads DAGVTQSPTHLIKTRGQQVTLRCSPKSGHDTVSWYQQALGQGPQFIFQYYEEEERQRGNFPDRFSGHQFPNYSSELNVNALLLGDSALYLCASSFPDRETQYFGPGTRLLVL.

The rearrangement links TRBV29-1 to TRBJ2-5; maybe TRBD2 (6 bases). Per the germline V gene, CDR1 is SQVTM and CDR2 is ANQGSEA. Trimming left V 0 bases short and J 5 bases short, with 7 bases between. This CDR3 has 12 residues. CDR3 protein: CSVEEGRETQYF. The CDR3 region has the DNA TGCAGCGTTGAAGAGGGGAGGGAGACCCAGTACTTC. Supplemented by reference TRBV29-1 and TRBJ2-5, the full variable domain reads SAVISQKPSRDICQRGTSLTIQCQVDSQVTMMFWYRQQPGQSLTLIATANQGSEATYESGFVIDKFPISRPNLTFSTLTVSNMSPEDSSIYLCSVEEGRETQYFGPGTRLLVL.

This clone was detected a few times. This chain links TRBV2 with TRBJ1-5; 9 nucleotides agree with TRBD1. Germline CDR1 and CDR2: SNHLY and FYNNEI. The length of the CDR3 is 15 residues. J gave up 2 bases and V 6 bases, and 5 bases lay outside the gene matches. Here the CDR3 DNA reads TGTGCCAGCAGGGGGACAGGGAGCGGCAATCAGCCCCAGCATTTT. Its protein is CASRGTGSGNQPQHF.

This chain links TRBV19 with TRBJ1-2, with 12 bases aligning to TRBD1. CDR1 is LNHDA, CDR2 SQIVND, per germline (reference sequence). The CDR3 is 16 amino acids. Trimming cost V 5 bases and J 2 bases; bases outside gene matches: 6. The CDR3 region is CASSVSGQGANYGYTF. The CDR3 region has the DNA TGTGCCAGTAGTGTCTCGGGACAGGGGGCGAACTATGGCTACACCTTC.

Regarding this clone: Other DNA sequences in the same sample also yield this CDR3. The V call is TRBV6-6, the J call TRBJ1-1, with no clear D. Trimming left V 2 bases short and J 2 bases short, with 6 bases between. The CDR3 sequence is 13 residues long. Looked up from germline, CDR1 is MNHNY and CDR2 is SVGAGI (reference sequence). The CDR3 reads CASSYGPNTEAFF. CDR3 coding DNA: TGTGCCAGCAGTTACGGACCAAACACTGAAGCTTTCTTT.

The rearrangement joins TRBV7-8 to TRBJ1-2, with D possibly being TRBD1 (5 bases). The CDR3 has 14 amino acids. Trimming cost V 1 base and J 8 bases, with 14 bases left between them. Germline values: CDR1 SGHVS, CDR2 FQNEAQ. The DNA of the CDR3 is TGTGCCAGCAGCTTAGGTTGGGGGAACAGAGGCTACACCTTC. It translates to CASSLGWGNRGYTF.

The rearrangement links TRBV5-1 to TRBJ1-3; D uncertain. Trimming removed 7 bases at V and 3 bases at J, with 11 bases between. Germline CDR1 SGHRS, CDR2 YFSETQ. The CDR3 spans 13 residues. CDR3 residues: CASADGDGNTIYF. The CDR3 bases are TGCGCCAGCGCCGACGGAGATGGAAACACCATATATTTT.

This clone was recorded once. The rearrangement links TRBV19 to TRBJ1-2; D is undetermined. Germline V lookup: CDR1 LNHDA, CDR2 SQIVND (reference sequence). Trimming took 3 bases from V and 0 from J, leaving 14 bases between them. CDR3 length equals 16 residues. The CDR3 reads CASSIGMGPANYGYTF. The CDR3 nucleotides are TGTGCCAGTAGTATCGGTATGGGCCCGGCTAACTATGGCTACACCTTC.

This chain uses TRBV6-1 with TRBJ2-7; D remains unclear. CDR1 and CDR2 (germline): MNHNS, SASEGT. Trimming removed 1 base at V and 3 bases at J, with 13 bases between. The CDR3 sequence is 15 residues long. The CDR3 reads CASSEEWQPHYEQYF. The CDR3 DNA reads TGTGCCAGCAGTGAAGAATGGCAGCCTCACTACGAGCAGTACTTC.

As for this clone: Other DNA sequences in the same sample also yield this CDR3. The chain links TRBV25-1 to TRBJ1-1; TRBD1 matches 7 bases. The CDR3 consists of 11 residues. The germline V gene encodes CDR1 MGHDK and CDR2 SYGVNS. The junction had 0 bases not matched to a gene; V was cut back by 6 bases and J by 5 bases. CDR3 bases: TGTGCCAGCAGCAGGGGGACTGAAGCTTTCTTT. As protein: CASSRGTEAFF.

The chain carries TRBV11-3 and TRBJ2-1; D gene ambiguous. V lost 2 bases to trimming and J lost 7 bases, with 12 bases between them. Germline V lookup: CDR1 SGHNT, CDR2 YENEEA. This CDR3 comprises 14 residues. The CDR3 bases are TGTGCCAGCAGCTTAAAGAACGCCGTAAATGAGCAGTTCTTC. As protein: CASSLKNAVNEQFF.

The V gene is TRBV5-4, the J gene TRBJ2-7, with D possibly called TRBD1 or TRBD2 (6 bases each). CDR1 is SGHNT and CDR2 is YYREEE in the germline V gene (reference sequence). Trimming removed 4 bases from V and 5 bases from J, with 16 bases in between. CDR3 length: 14 residues. The CDR3 loop is CASSPRGRGDEQYF. The CDR3 region has the DNA TGTGCCAGCAGCCCCCGGGGGCGCGGGGACGAGCAGTACTTC.

To note about this clone: The sample has other DNA sequences that encode this CDR3 too. V usage is TRBV5-1 and J usage is TRBJ1-2; TRBD1 matches at 10 bases. With V trimmed by 2 bases and J by 4 bases, 2 bases remained unmatched. The CDR3 consists of 14 residues. The germline V gene encodes CDR1 SGHRS and CDR2 YFSETQ. CDR3 protein: CASSFGQGGYGYTF. The DNA for the CDR3 is TGCGCCAGCAGCTTCGGACAGGGGGGCTATGGCTACACCTTC.

This chain links TRBV5-1 with TRBJ2-2; D uncertain. CDR1 SGHRS and CDR2 YFSETQ come from the germline V gene. Trimming pared 2 bases from V and 5 bases from J, leaving 7 bases between. The CDR3 extends over 13 amino acids. In DNA, the CDR3 is TGCGCCAGCAGCTTTTCGGAAACCGGGGAGCTGTTTTTT. It translates to CASSFSETGELFF.

This clone turned up a few times. The chain has TRBV29-1 and TRBJ1-1; D perhaps matches TRBD1 (5 bases). Germline loops: CDR1 SQVTM, CDR2 ANQGSEA. V lost 5 bases and J lost 3, with 10 bases in between. The CDR3 covers 12 residues. The CDR3 DNA sequence: TGCAGCGTTTGGGGCTTGGACACTGAAGCTTTCTTT. As protein: CSVWGLDTEAFF.